This TCR beta chain was recovered during a study of CD8+CD57+ T cells in acquired aplastic anemia. Study details: Mean DNA quantity obtained from sorted CD4+ and CD8+ cells was 2.5 to 4 ug. Study-wide findings and caveats: For CD8+ Simpson's diversity, patients and controls showed no significant difference.

The template for TCR beta VDJ and CDR3 sequence profiling was genomic DNA. TCRdb passed the reads through MiXCR, listing each CDR3 protein once. The sample includes 150,000 or so distinct CDR3 sequences, roughly 48% seen only once; the top ten take under 1.2%. Patients chosen for sequencing had CD8+CD57+ cells that had expanded, as shown by flow cytometry. Sampling of blood occurred while the patients had still received no therapy. This clonotype was recorded at least ten times. Its target is not known. Per the germline V gene, CDR1 is MRHNA and CDR2 is SNTAGT. This CDR3 has 16 amino acids. With V trimmed by 4 bases and J by 2 bases, 4 bases remained unmatched.

This chain joins TRBV6-4 and TRBJ2-6; TRBD1 matches 8 bases. The sample was sorted CD4+, CD8+, or CD8+CD57+ T cells (not recorded which) from PBMCs. The sequence derives from a human donor with aplastic anemia. The CDR3 bases are TGTGCCAGCAGTGTTACAGGGGGTGCTGGGGCCAACGTCCTGACTTTC. Its protein is CASSVTGGAGANVLTF.